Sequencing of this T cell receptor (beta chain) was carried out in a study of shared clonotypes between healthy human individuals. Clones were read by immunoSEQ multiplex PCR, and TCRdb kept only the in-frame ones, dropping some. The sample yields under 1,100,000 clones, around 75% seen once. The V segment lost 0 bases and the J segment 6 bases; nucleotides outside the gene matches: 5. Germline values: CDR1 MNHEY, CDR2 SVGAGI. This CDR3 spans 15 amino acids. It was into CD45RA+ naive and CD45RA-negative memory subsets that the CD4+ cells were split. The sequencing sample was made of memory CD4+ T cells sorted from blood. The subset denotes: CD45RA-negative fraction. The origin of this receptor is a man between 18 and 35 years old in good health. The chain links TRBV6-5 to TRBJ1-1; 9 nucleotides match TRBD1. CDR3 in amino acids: CASSYSPRTGAEAFF. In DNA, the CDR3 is TGTGCCAGCAGTTACTCCCCACGGACAGGGGCTGAAGCTTTCTTT.